Each of the 20 T cell receptor beta chains below was sequenced from the same sample in a study of T cells in Graves' hyperthyroidism and ophthalmopathy. Amplification yielded TCR beta CDR3 regions, with RNA transcripts as the source. First-round RT-PCR with HTBI primers amplified the TCR CDR3 region. TCRdb reanalysed the multiplex PCR reads using MiXCR and keeps one entry per CDR3 protein. The sample shows 530,000 or so distinct CDR3 sequences, around 22% of them seen only once. The sample was blood. These receptors were obtained from a woman younger than 45 with Graves' ophthalmopathy.

The chain has TRBV7-2 and TRBJ2-7; 8 bases agree with TRBD1. The CDR3 is made up of 14 amino acids. The germline V gene has CDR1 SGHTA and CDR2 FQGNSA. Trimming at V came to 5 bases and at J to 6 bases, leaving 9 bases not matched to a gene. CDR3 nucleotide sequence: TGTGCCAGCAGCCCCCGGACAGGGAAACTCGAGCAGTACTTC. It specifies CASSPRTGKLEQYF.

The V and J genes are TRBV5-8 and TRBJ2-7; D assignment may be TRBD1 or TRBD2 (6 bases each). V was clipped by 7 bases and J by 1 base, with 15 bases between them. CDR1 SGHTS and CDR2 YDEGEE come from the germline V gene. CDR3 size: 14 residues. The chain's CDR3 is CASFDTGRSYEQYF. CDR3 DNA sequence: TGTGCCAGCTTCGATACAGGGAGGTCCTACGAGCAGTACTTC.

This clonotype was picked up many times. The chain carries TRBV12-3 or TRBV12-4 and TRBJ1-5, with D perhaps TRBD1 (5 bases). V lost 2 bases, J lost 7 bases, and 18 bases lay in between. CDR3 length: 16 residues. The CDR3 region is CASSLRIQGGSQPQHF. As DNA, the CDR3 is TGTGCCAGCAGTTTAAGAATTCAGGGCGGGAGCCAGCCCCAGCATTTT.

In this sample, this clonotype turned up many times. The rearrangement joins TRBV5-1 to TRBJ2-2; a possible D gene is TRBD2 (5 bases). The CDR3 loop spans 15 amino acids. The germline CDR1 and CDR2 sequences are SGHRS and YFSETQ. Trimming removed 5 bases at V and 2 bases at J, with 13 bases between. The CDR3 region has the DNA TGCGCCAGCAGTTTCCGGGATCTAAACACCGGGGAGCTGTTTTTT. Protein sequence: CASSFRDLNTGELFF.

This clonotype has just a few counts. The chain links TRBV20-1 to TRBJ1-2, with 8 bases lining up with TRBD1. V lost 5 bases, J lost 0 bases, and 8 bases stayed unmatched. This CDR3 has 15 residues. Germline V CDR1 and CDR2: DFQATT, SNEGSKA (reference sequence). The CDR3 bases are TGCAGTGCTTTTTCTCTGACAGGGGCTAACTATGGCTACACCTTC. This codes for CSAFSLTGANYGYTF.

This clonotype was counted many times. This chain uses TRBV12-3 or TRBV12-4 with TRBJ1-6, with D possibly matching TRBD1 (6 bases). This CDR3 has 14 amino acids. Trimming took 5 bases from V and 6 from J, leaving 11 bases between them. DNA of the CDR3: TGTGCCAGCAGTAATACAGGGAGTAATTCACCCCTCCACTTT. Its protein is CASSNTGSNSPLHF.

The chain carries TRBV12-3 or TRBV12-4 and TRBJ2-5; 10 bases align to TRBD1. The V segment lost 4 bases and the J segment 14 bases; nucleotides outside the gene matches: 13. CDR3 size: 14 residues. The CDR3 here is CASSSTGGWTSSYF. Written as DNA, the CDR3 is TGTGCCAGCAGTTCGACAGGGGGCTGGACTTCTAGCTACTTC.

This clonotype occurred a few times. This chain uses TRBV6-5 with TRBJ1-1; TRBD1 agrees at 7 bases. V dropped 0 bases and J dropped 11; count of bases not matched to a gene: 15. CDR3 length: 16 residues. The germline V gene has CDR1 MNHEY and CDR2 SVGAGI. The CDR3, as DNA: TGTGCCAGCAGTTACTCGAGGGGGCGTATTGGGTTTGGTGCTTTCTTT. Amino acids: CASSYSRGRIGFGAFF.

This clonotype was detected ten times or more. This rearrangement joins TRBV6-1 to TRBJ1-1; D not resolved. This CDR3 spans 10 amino acids. The germline gives CDR1 MNHNS, CDR2 SASEGT. V lost 2 bases and J lost 8, with 3 bases in between. The CDR3 DNA follows: TGTGCCAGCAGTGAATTGGAAGCTTTCTTT. Translation gives CASSELEAFF.

Ten or more counts support this clonotype. The V call is TRBV3-1, the J call TRBJ1-2; D remains ambiguous. V dropped 4 bases and J dropped 3 bases, with 12 bases sitting between them. Germline V gene sequence: CDR1 LGHDT, CDR2 YNNKEL (reference sequence). The CDR3 loop spans 14 amino acids. For the CDR3, the DNA is TGTGCCAGCAGCCCGGACGCCAAGGACTATGGCTACACCTTC. It encodes CASSPDAKDYGYTF.

This sequence joins TRBV12-3 or TRBV12-4 and TRBJ2-7, with D unresolved. This CDR3 spans 13 amino acids. Trimming cost V 5 bases and J 5 bases, with 13 bases left between them. The CDR3 DNA follows: TGTGCCAGCAGTGTGAGGCAGCGCCACGAGCAGTACTTC. The encoded protein is CASSVRQRHEQYF.

This clonotype was seen many times. This rearrangement joins TRBV6-5 to TRBJ2-2; D is unresolved. Germline assignment: CDR1 MNHEY and CDR2 SVGAGI. With 0 bases removed from V and 4 bases from J, the gap between germline ends came to 12 bases. This CDR3 is 16 amino acids long. CDR3 region: CASSYSSPQTTGELFF. For the CDR3, the DNA is TGTGCCAGCAGTTACTCTTCTCCCCAGACCACCGGGGAGCTGTTTTTT.

J is TRBJ2-5 and V is TRBV6-2 or TRBV6-3; 10 nucleotides match TRBD2. J was trimmed by 4 bases and V by 0 bases; bases with no gene match: 5. Germline V CDR1 and CDR2: MNHEY, SVGEGT. The CDR3 is made up of 16 amino acids. CDR3 loop: CASSYSLSGGGETQYF. The CDR3 DNA reads as TGTGCCAGCAGTTACTCGCTAAGCGGGGGGGGAGAGACCCAGTACTTC.

This clonotype was recorded at least ten times. The rearrangement uses TRBV6-5 and TRBJ2-4; D uncertain. V was shortened by 0 bases and J by 7 bases, with 10 bases between the two germline ends. The V gene's germline CDR1 is MNHEY and CDR2 SVGAGI. This CDR3 is 14 amino acids long. The CDR3 sequence: CASSYSNTRNIQYF. In nucleotides, the CDR3 is TGTGCCAGCAGTTACTCGAACACGCGGAACATTCAGTACTTC.

Many counts were recorded for this clonotype. The chain has TRBV7-2 and TRBJ1-2; the D is unclear. V lost 2 bases to trimming and J lost 4 bases, with 11 bases between them. Germline CDR1 SGHTA, CDR2 FQGNSA. This CDR3 is 14 amino acids long. The DNA of the CDR3 is TGTGCCAGCAGCTTATCTGGCAGTCCCTATGGCTACACCTTC. Residues: CASSLSGSPYGYTF.

The chain employs TRBV6-2 or TRBV6-3 and TRBJ1-2; no definite D call. V lost 0 bases and J lost 4, with 15 bases in between. Germline-derived CDR1 and CDR2 are MNHEY and SVGEGT. The CDR3 length is 16 residues. DNA of the CDR3: TGTGCCAGCAGTTACTCGATTCAGGACGATACCTATGGCTACACCTTC. This sequence encodes CASSYSIQDDTYGYTF.

In this sample, this clonotype turned up many times. The chain recombines TRBV12-3 or TRBV12-4 with TRBJ1-5, with D perhaps TRBD1 (6 bases). V was cut by 6 bases and J by 6 bases, with 21 bases left in between. The CDR3 consists of 16 residues. CDR3 DNA: TGTGCCAGCAGGGGGCGGGGCAAAGGAGGGGGTCAGCCCCAGCATTTT. Its translation: CASRGRGKGGGQPQHF.

This clonotype was seen more than once but under ten times. V and J are TRBV20-1 and TRBJ1-5; D is unclear. This CDR3 comprises 15 residues. In germline, CDR1 is DFQATT, CDR2 SNEGSKA (reference sequence). The V end lost 4 bases, the J end lost 2 bases, and 15 bases lay between the germline ends. CDR3 bases: TGCAGTGCTATAGTAGACTTCGGGGGCAATCAGCCCCAGCATTTT. Its translation is CSAIVDFGGNQPQHF.

This clonotype has at least ten counts. The CDR3 DNA is TGCAGCGTTGTGCGCGGGGACGCGTACGAGCAGTACTTC. It encodes CSVVRGDAYEQYF. The V and J genes are TRBV29-1 and TRBJ2-7; a possible D gene is TRBD2 (6 bases). Trimming pared 4 bases from V and 4 bases from J, leaving 14 bases between. There are 13 residues in the CDR3. Germline V gene lookup returns CDR1 SQVTM and CDR2 ANQGSEA.

V and J are TRBV12-3 or TRBV12-4 and TRBJ2-5, with 8 bases lining up with TRBD2. V lost 6 bases and J lost 2; bases outside the gene matches: 8. This CDR3 region has 15 residues. CDR3 region: CASSAPSGSQETQYF. The DNA for the CDR3 is TGTGCCAGCAGCGCCCCTAGCGGGTCTCAAGAGACCCAGTACTTC.